The T cell receptor (beta chain) under discussion was sequenced for a study of blood T cell repertoires in COVID-19. Study at large: Samples came from the United States, Italy and Spain, spanning acute and convalescent COVID-19. Nucleic acid was either cDNA or gDNA, and it came from T cells, B-cell-depleted T cells, or PBMCs.

The authors' processing: The authors estimated nucleated cell counts from reference gene primer amplification. The table came from immunoSEQ multiplex PCR; TCRdb's copy has only in-frame clones and leaves some out. V and J calls and clone size are given by that table; D and trimming were obtained from the DNA. The data contain 300,000 to 400,000 clones, around 87% of them singletons. The germline CDR1 and CDR2 sequences are MNHEY and SVGAGI. CDR3 length: 15 amino acids. Trimming removed 6 bases at V and 8 bases at J, with 19 bases between. The chain joins TRBV6-5 to TRBJ1-4; D is unclear. Sequenced: peripheral blood. This TCR was recovered from a man aged 50 to 59 with active or convalescent COVID-19. The CDR3 loop reads CASRPLGSEGEKLFF. CDR3 in DNA: TGTGCCAGCAGGCCCTTAGGGAGCGAAGGGGAAAAACTGTTTTTT.